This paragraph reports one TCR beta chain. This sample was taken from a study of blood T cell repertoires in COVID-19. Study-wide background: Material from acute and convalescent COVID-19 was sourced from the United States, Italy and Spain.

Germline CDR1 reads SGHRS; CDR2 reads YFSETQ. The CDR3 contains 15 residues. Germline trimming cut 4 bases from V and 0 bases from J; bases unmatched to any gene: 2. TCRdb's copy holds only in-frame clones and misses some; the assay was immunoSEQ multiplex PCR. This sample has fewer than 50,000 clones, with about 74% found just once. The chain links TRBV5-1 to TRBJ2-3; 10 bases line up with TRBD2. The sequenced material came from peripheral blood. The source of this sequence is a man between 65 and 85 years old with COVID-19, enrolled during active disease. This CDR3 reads CASSTSGMSTDTQYF. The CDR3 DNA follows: TGCGCCAGCAGCACTAGCGGGATGAGCACAGATACGCAGTATTTT.